This T cell receptor beta chain is from a study of blood T cell repertoires in COVID-19. Germline CDR1 reads SGHDT; CDR2 reads YYEEEE. V lost 4 bases and J lost 2, with 17 bases in between. The CDR3 covers 16 residues. Sequenced by immunoSEQ multiplex PCR; TCRdb stores in-frame clones only, minus some. The data show about 480,000 clones, with around 89% seen just once and 1.8% held by the top ten. What was sequenced was PBMCs or T cells enriched from blood (not recorded which). The source is a woman in her thirties or forties who had recovered from COVID-19. This rearrangement joins TRBV5-6 to TRBJ2-3; weak D call: TRBD1 (5 bases). In DNA form, the CDR3 reads TGTGCCAGCAGCCCGCAGGCAGGGCTTTTCACAGATACGCAGTATTTT. Its protein product is CASSPQAGLFTDTQYF.